The 6 T cell receptor beta chains in this list originate from one sample, sequenced in a study of early T cells in non-severe SARS-CoV-2 infection. MiXCR, run by TCRdb on the 5' RACE reads, gives a single entry per CDR3 protein. The table records 60,000 to 75,000 distinct CDR3 sequences, 9% to 10% of them present only once. The specimen comprised whole blood, sampled at baseline. These receptors came from an adult who was a healthcare worker with PCR-confirmed SARS-CoV-2 infection or an uninfected control (not recorded which).

The chain couples TRBV18 to TRBJ2-2; 7 nucleotides agree with TRBD1. J lost 2 bases, V lost 3 bases, and 6 bases had no gene match. CDR3 size: 16 residues. CDR1 is KGHSH and CDR2 is LQKENI in the germline V gene. This CDR3 is CASSPPGQRNTGELFF. The CDR3, as DNA: TGTGCCAGCTCACCTCCGGGACAGCGCAACACCGGGGAGCTGTTTTTT.

This sequence joins TRBV6-2 or TRBV6-3 and TRBJ2-7; the D gene is possibly TRBD2 (6 bases). CDR3 length: 14 amino acids. Trimming took off 3 bases at V and 5 bases at J, with 14 bases between the two ends. CDR1 and CDR2 (germline): MNHEY, SVGEGT. The CDR3 sequence is CASSYGGAFHEQYF. CDR3 DNA: TGTGCCAGCAGTTATGGAGGGGCCTTCCACGAGCAGTACTTC.

In this sample, this clonotype turned up many times. The rearrangement joins TRBV19 to TRBJ2-7; D possibly corresponds to TRBD2 (6 bases). Per the germline V gene, CDR1 is LNHDA and CDR2 is SQIVND (reference sequence). V lost 0 bases and J 6 bases, leaving 9 bases between the germline ends. This CDR3 contains 13 residues. DNA of the CDR3: TGTGCCAGTAGTATAGAAGAGGAGGGCGAGCAGTACTTC. Translating it yields CASSIEEEGEQYF.

There are many counts of this clonotype. The chain couples TRBV28 to TRBJ2-7; no clear D. The CDR3 is made up of 11 amino acids. From germline, CDR1 is MDHEN and CDR2 SYDVKM. Trimming removed 4 bases from V and 3 bases from J, with 4 bases in between. DNA for the CDR3: TGTGCCAGCAGTTCCAACTACGAGCAGTACTTC. It is translated as CASSSNYEQYF.

This clonotype was counted a few times. The CDR3 nucleotides are TGTGCCAGCAGCTTGTCTACCGGACAGAACTATGGCTACACCTTC. This translates into CASSLSTGQNYGYTF. The chain employs TRBV7-9 and TRBJ1-2; D might be TRBD1 (6 bases). Germline CDR1 is SEHNR and CDR2 is FQNEAQ (reference sequence). Trimming took 3 bases from V and 2 from J, leaving 13 bases between them. The CDR3 spans 15 residues. The full variable domain, its missing parts supplied by reference TRBV7-9 and TRBJ1-2, is DTGVSQNPRHKITKRGQNVTFRCDPISEHNRLYWYRQTLGQGPEFLTYFQNEAQLEKSRLLSDRFSAERPKGSFSTLEIQRTEQGDSAMYLCASSLSTGQNYGYTFGSGTRLTVV.

V is TRBV5-1 and J is TRBJ2-3, with unresolved D. CDR3 length: 15 amino acids. Germline assignment: CDR1 SGHRS and CDR2 YFSETQ. V was trimmed by 0 bases and J by 2 bases, leaving 10 bases between them. The CDR3 DNA sequence: TGCGCCAGCAGCTTGGGGCGATCCCACACAGATACGCAGTATTTT. It yields the protein CASSLGRSHTDTQYF. The full variable domain, in which reference TRBV5-1 and TRBJ2-3 provide the parts outside the CDR3, is KAGVTQTPRYLIKTRGQQVTLSCSPISGHRSVSWYQQTPGQGLQFLFEYFSETQRNKGNFPGRFSGRQFSNSRSEMNVSTLELGDSALYLCASSLGRSHTDTQYFGPGTRLTVL.